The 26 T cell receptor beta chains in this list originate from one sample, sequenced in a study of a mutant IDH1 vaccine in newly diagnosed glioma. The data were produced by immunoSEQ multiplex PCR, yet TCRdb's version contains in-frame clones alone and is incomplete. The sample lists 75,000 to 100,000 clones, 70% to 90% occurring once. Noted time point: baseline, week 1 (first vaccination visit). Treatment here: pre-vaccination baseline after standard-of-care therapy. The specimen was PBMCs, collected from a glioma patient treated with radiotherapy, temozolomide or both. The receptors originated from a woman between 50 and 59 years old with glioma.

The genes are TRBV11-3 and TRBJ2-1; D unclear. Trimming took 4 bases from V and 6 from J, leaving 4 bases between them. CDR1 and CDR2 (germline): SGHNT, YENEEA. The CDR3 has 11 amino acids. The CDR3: CASSSTNEQFF. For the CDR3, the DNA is TGTGCCAGCAGCTCAACCAATGAGCAGTTCTTC.

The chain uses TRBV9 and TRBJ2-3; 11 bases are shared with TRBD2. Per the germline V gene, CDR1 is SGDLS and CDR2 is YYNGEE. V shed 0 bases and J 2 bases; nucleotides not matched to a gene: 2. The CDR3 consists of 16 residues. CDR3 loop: CASSVGSGRATDTQYF. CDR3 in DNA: TGTGCCAGCAGCGTAGGTAGCGGGAGGGCCACAGATACGCAGTATTTT.

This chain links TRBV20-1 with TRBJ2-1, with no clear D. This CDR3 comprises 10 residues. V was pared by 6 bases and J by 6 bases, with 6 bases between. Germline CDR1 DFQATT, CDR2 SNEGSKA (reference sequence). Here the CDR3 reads CSAFGNEQFF. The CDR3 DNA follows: TGCAGTGCCTTCGGCAATGAGCAGTTCTTC.

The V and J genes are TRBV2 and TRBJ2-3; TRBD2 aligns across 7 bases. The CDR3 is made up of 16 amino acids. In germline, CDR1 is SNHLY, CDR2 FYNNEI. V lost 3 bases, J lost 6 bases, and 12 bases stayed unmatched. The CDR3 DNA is TGTGCCAGCAGTGAGAGGACTAGTCGCCGGGGGGATACGCAGTATTTT. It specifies CASSERTSRRGDTQYF.

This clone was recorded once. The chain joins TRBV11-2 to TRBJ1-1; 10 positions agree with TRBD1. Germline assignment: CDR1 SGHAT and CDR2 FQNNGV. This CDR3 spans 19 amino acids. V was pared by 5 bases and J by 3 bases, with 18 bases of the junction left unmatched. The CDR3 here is CASSQRFGGTGARYTEAFF. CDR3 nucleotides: TGTGCCAGCAGCCAAAGGTTCGGCGGGACAGGGGCGCGGTACACTGAAGCTTTCTTT.

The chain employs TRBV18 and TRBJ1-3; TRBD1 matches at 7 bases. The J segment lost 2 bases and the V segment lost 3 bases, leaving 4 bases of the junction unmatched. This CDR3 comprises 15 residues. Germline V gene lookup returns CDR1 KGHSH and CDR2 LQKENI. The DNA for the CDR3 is TGTGCCAGCTCACCTCAGGGGGTTGCTGGAAACACCATATATTTT. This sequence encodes CASSPQGVAGNTIYF. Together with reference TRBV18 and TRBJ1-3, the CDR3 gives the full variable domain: NAGVMQNPRHLVRRRGQEARLRCSPMKGHSHVYWYRQLPEEGLKFMVYLQKENIIDESGMPKERFSAEFPKEGPSILRIQQVVRGDSAAYFCASSPQGVAGNTIYFGEGSWLTVV.

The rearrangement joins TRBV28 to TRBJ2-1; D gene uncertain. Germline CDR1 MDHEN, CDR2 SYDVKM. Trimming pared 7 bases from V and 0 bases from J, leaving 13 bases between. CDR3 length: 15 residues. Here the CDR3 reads CASTLDRSSYNEQFF. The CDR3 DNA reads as TGTGCCAGCACCCTTGACCGGAGCTCCTACAATGAGCAGTTCTTC.

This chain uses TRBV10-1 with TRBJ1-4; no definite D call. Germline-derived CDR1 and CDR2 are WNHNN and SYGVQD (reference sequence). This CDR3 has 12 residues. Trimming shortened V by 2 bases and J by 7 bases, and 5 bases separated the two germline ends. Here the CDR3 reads CASSEAGEKLFF. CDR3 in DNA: TGCGCCAGCAGTGAGGCGGGTGAAAAACTGTTTTTT.

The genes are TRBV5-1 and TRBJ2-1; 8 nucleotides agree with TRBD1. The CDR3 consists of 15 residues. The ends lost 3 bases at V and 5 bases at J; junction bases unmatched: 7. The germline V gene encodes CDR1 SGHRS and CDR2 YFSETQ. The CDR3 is CASSSEHRGDNEQFF. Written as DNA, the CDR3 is TGCGCCAGCAGCTCTGAGCACAGGGGGGACAATGAGCAGTTCTTC.

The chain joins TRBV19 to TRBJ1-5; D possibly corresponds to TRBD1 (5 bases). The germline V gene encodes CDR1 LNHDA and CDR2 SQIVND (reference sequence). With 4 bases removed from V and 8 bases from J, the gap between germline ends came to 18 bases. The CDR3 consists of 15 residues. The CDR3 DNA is TGTGCCAGTAGTAACGGGCAGGGAGGATGGGAGCCCCAGCATTTT. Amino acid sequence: CASSNGQGGWEPQHF.

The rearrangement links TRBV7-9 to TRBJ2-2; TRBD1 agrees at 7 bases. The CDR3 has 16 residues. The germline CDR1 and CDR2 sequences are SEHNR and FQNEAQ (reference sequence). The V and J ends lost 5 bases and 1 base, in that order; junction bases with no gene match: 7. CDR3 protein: CASSTGQAVNTGELFF. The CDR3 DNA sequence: TGTGCCAGCAGCACAGGACAGGCGGTGAACACCGGGGAGCTGTTTTTT.

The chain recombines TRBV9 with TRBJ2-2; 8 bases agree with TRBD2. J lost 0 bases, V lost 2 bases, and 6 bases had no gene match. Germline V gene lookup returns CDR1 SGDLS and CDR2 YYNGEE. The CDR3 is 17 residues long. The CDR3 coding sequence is TGTGCCAGCAGCGTTGGGTCTAGCGGGTCGAACACCGGGGAGCTGTTTTTT. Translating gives CASSVGSSGSNTGELFF.

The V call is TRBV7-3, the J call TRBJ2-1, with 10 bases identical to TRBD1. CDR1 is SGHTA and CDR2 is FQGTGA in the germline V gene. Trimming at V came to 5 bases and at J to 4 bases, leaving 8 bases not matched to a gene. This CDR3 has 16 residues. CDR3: CASSPSDRGAYNEQFF. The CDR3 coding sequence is TGTGCCAGCAGCCCCTCGGACAGGGGGGCGTACAATGAGCAGTTCTTC.

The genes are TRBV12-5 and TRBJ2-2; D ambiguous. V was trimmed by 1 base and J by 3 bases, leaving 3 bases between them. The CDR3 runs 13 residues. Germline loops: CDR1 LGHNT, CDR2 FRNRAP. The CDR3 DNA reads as TGTGCTAGTGGTTTGGCACACACCGGGGAGCTGTTTTTT. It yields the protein CASGLAHTGELFF.

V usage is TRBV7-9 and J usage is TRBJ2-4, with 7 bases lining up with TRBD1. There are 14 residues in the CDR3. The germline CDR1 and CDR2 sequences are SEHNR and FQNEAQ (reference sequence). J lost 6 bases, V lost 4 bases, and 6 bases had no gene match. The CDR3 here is CASSSQTGRNIQYF. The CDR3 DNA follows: TGTGCCAGCAGCTCACAGACAGGGAGAAACATTCAGTACTTC.

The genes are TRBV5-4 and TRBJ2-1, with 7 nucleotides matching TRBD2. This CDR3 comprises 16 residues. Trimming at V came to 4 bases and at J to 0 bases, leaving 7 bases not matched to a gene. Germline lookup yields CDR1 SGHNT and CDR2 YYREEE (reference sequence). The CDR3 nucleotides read TGTGCCAGCAGCGGAACTGGCGGGAGCTCCTACAATGAGCAGTTCTTC. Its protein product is CASSGTGGSSYNEQFF.

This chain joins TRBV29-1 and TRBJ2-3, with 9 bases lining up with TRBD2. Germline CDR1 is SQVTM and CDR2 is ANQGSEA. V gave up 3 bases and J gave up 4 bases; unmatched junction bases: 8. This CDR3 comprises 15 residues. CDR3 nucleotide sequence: TGCAGCGTTGATAATCCTAGCGGGGTTGCAGATACGCAGTATTTT. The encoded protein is CSVDNPSGVADTQYF.

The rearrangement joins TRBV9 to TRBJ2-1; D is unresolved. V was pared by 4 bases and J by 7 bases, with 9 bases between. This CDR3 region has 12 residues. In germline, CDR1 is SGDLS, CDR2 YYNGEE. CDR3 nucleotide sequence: TGTGCCAGCAGCCCGCTCTGGAATGAGCAGTTCTTC. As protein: CASSPLWNEQFF.

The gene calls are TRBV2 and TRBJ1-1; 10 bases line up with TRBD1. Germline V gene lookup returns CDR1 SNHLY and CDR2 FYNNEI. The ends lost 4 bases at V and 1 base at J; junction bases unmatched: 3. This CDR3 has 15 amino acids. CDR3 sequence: CASSGQGAANTEAFF. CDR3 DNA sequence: TGTGCCAGCAGTGGACAGGGGGCGGCGAACACTGAAGCTTTCTTT. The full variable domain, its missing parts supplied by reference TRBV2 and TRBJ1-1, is EPEVTQTPSHQVTQMGQEVILRCVPISNHLYFYWYRQILGQKVEFLVSFYNNEISEKSEIFDDQFSVERPDGSNFTLKIRSTKLEDSAMYFCASSGQGAANTEAFFGQGTRLTVV.

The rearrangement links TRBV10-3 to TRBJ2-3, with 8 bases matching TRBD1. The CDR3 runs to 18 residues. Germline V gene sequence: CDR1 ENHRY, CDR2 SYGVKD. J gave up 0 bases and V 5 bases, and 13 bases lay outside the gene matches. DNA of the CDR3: TGTGCCATCAGTTACACGGACAGGGACTTACCTAGCACAGATACGCAGTATTTT. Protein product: CAISYTDRDLPSTDTQYF.

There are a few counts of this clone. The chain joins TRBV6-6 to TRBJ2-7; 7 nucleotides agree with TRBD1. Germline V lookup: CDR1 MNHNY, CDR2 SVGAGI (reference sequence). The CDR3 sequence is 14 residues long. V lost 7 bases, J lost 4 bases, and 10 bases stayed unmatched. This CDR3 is CASTNDRVRYEQYF. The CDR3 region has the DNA TGTGCCAGCACCAACGACAGGGTTCGTTACGAGCAGTACTTC.

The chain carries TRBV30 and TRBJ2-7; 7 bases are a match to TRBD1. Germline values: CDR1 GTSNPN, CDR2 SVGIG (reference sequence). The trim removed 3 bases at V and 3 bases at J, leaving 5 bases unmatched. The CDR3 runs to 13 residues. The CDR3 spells CAWRPQGRYEQYF. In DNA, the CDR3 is TGTGCCTGGAGGCCACAGGGGCGCTACGAGCAGTACTTC.

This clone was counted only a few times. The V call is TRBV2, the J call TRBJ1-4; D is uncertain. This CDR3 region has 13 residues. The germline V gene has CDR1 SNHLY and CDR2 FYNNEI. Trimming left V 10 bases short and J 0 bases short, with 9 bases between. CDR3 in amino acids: CATIKTTNEKLFF. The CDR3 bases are TGTGCCACTATCAAAACAACTAATGAAAAACTGTTTTTT. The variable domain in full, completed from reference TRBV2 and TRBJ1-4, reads EPEVTQTPSHQVTQMGQEVILRCVPISNHLYFYWYRQILGQKVEFLVSFYNNEISEKSEIFDDQFSVERPDGSNFTLKIRSTKLEDSAMYFCATIKTTNEKLFFGSGTQLSVL.

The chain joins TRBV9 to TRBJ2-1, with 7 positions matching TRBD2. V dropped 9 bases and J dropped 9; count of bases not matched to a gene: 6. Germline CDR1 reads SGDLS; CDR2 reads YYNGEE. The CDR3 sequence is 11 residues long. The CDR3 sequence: CATGSGGEQFF. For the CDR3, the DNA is TGTGCCACTGGGTCGGGGGGTGAGCAGTTCTTC. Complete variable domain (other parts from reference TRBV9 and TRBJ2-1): DSGVTQTPKHLITATGQRVTLRCSPRSGDLSVYWYQQSLDQGLQFLIQYYNGEERAKGNILERFSAQQFPDLHSELNLSSLELGDSALYFCATGSGGEQFFGPGTRLTVL.

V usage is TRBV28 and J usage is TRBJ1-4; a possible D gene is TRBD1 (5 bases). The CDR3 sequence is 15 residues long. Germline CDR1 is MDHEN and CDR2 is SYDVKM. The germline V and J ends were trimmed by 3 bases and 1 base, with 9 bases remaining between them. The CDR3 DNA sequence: TGTGCCAGCAGTTTCCAGGGACGAACTAATGAAAAACTGTTTTTT. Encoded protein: CASSFQGRTNEKLFF.

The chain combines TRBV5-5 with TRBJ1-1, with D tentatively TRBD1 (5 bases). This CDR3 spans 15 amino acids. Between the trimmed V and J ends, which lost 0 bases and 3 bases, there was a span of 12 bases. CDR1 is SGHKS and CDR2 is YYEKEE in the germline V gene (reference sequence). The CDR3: CASSLAYGTDTEAFF. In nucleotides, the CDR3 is TGTGCCAGCAGCTTGGCCTATGGGACCGACACTGAAGCTTTCTTT. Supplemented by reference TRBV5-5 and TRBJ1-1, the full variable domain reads DAGVTQSPTHLIKTRGQQVTLRCSPISGHKSVSWYQQVLGQGPQFIFQYYEKEERGRGNFPDRFSARQFPNYSSELNVNALLLGDSALYLCASSLAYGTDTEAFFGQGTRLTVV.